The rows below give T cell receptor beta chains drawn from one sample of a study of blood T cell repertoires in COVID-19. Sequenced by immunoSEQ multiplex PCR; TCRdb stores in-frame clones only, minus some. The repertoire holds about 270,000 clones, 88% seen once, with around 2% in the top ten. Sequencing was done on a sample of PBMCs or T cells enriched from blood (not recorded which). These receptor sequences come from a woman aged 55 to 70 in a cohort exposed to, infected with or recovered from COVID-19 (not recorded which). The CDR3 runs from the conserved cysteine through the conserved F or W.

J gene | V gene | CDR3 protein
TRBJ2-1 | TRBV30 | CAWASVSYNEQFF
TRBJ2-7 | TRBV2 | CASTRRRQGSKTYEQYF
TRBJ2-7 | TRBV5-8 | CASSLRTGSSYEQYF
TRBJ1-5 | TRBV15 | CATSTGGGQPQHF
TRBJ1-2 | TRBV5-1 | CASSLDSPTVYGYTF
TRBJ1-6 | TRBV29-1 | CSVEVGTFYNSPLHF
TRBJ1-5 | TRBV7-8 | CASSLEGQNSNQPQHF
TRBJ2-7 | TRBV2 | CASKSAGATGAEYF
TRBJ1-2 | TRBV5-1 | CASSLASKLTGQGYTF
TRBJ2-7 | TRBV6-5 | CASTGTGSSYEQYF
TRBJ1-4 | TRBV11-1 | CASGDRGGEKLFF
TRBJ2-7 | TRBV7-2 | CASSDTGGGSYEQYF
TRBJ1-1 | TRBV30 | CAWINQGGTEAFF
TRBJ2-1 | TRBV24-1 | CATSDFGTGTYNEQFF
TRBJ1-2 | TRBV29-1 | CSVEGGTGGYTF
TRBJ2-1 | TRBV11-2 | CASSLGGGRGVEQFF
TRBJ2-7 | TRBV20-1 | CSASPGLAGAVYEQYF
TRBJ2-7 | TRBV10-3 | CATRQGDPYEQYF
TRBJ2-1 | TRBV24-1 | CATSDSGGRYNEQFF
TRBJ2-3 | TRBV5-1 | CASSPGLAGTLSTDTQYF
TRBJ2-3 | TRBV5-6 | CASSYRTSGRGGTDTQYF
TRBJ1-1 | TRBV6-5 | CASRKEGGTEAFF
TRBJ2-3 | TRBV4-2 | CASSISGSAGDTQYF
TRBJ1-1 | TRBV2 | CASRQFRNTEAFF
TRBJ1-2 | TRBV28 | CASSPGGGAIYGYTF
TRBJ2-3 | TRBV7-9 | CASSTWTSGRTDTQYF
TRBJ1-3 | TRBV5-1 | CASSLGLGNTIYF
TRBJ1-6 | TRBV5-6 | CASSAWDRVGTLHF
TRBJ2-1 | TRBV19 | CASSNRGAGGVSSYNEQFF
TRBJ1-4 | TRBV7-6 | CASSLKGGEKLFF
TRBJ2-7 | TRBV6-5 | CASSYAVAGGAHEQYF
TRBJ1-6 | TRBV2 | CASSDGTGVKAPLHF
TRBJ1-1 | TRBV19 | CASSPLDRGTEAFF
TRBJ2-7 | TRBV18 | CASARQGAREQYF
TRBJ1-5 | TRBV28 | CASILGARGHQPQHF
TRBJ2-7 | TRBV14 | CASSQDWDRGNEQYF
TRBJ2-7 | TRBV18 | CASSLSTGEDEQYF
TRBJ2-7 | TRBV18 | CASSPSGGSAYEQYF
TRBJ1-1 | TRBV10-3 | CAISDTAEAFF
TRBJ2-5 | TRBV18 | CASSQGAGETQYF
TRBJ2-2 | TRBV5-4 | CASSLGTGSTGELFF
TRBJ2-7 | TRBV27 | CASSLSGTGNEQYF
TRBJ1-2 | TRBV6-6 | CASEGAGYGYTF
TRBJ2-2 | TRBV9 | CASRTSGNTGELFF
TRBJ2-3 | TRBV28 | CASSLRGRRSTDTQYF
TRBJ2-1 | TRBV5-4 | CASSPTSYDEQFF
TRBJ1-2 | TRBV7-9 | CASSLGQGNRVYTF
TRBJ2-7 | TRBV27 | CASSLGLGGYEQYF
TRBJ1-5 | TRBV24-1 | CAIEYDLYGIYSNQPQHF
TRBJ1-2 | TRBV28 | CASAVREGASDGYTF